This TCR beta chain derives from a study of shared clonotypes between healthy human individuals. Broader study findings: Only blood was sampled; tissue repertoires likely differ.

Naive CD8 cells were CD45RO-negative, positively selected for CCR7, excluding terminally differentiated effector memory CD45RA+ cells. The V end was cut by 3 bases, the J end by 3 bases, with 2 bases between. Germline V lookup: CDR1 SNHLY, CDR2 FYNNEI. The CDR3 is 11 amino acids. Clones were sequenced by immunoSEQ multiplex PCR, and TCRdb holds only the in-frame ones, with some missing. Altogether about 2 million clones are present, about 94% being singletons, with the ten largest covering roughly 1.2%. This clone was recorded a few times. The antigen is unknown. The rearrangement joins TRBV2 to TRBJ1-2; no firm D call. This sequence originates from a man in his late teens or twenties in good health. The sample consisted of naive CD8+ T cells sorted from blood. This CDR3 reads CASSDDYGYTF. The CDR3 nucleotides read TGTGCCAGCAGTGACGACTATGGCTACACCTTC.